These 30 T cell receptor beta chains were all obtained from the same sample, sequenced in a study of control samples from healthy donors and cancer patients. Generated by immunoSEQ multiplex PCR, the TCRdb table keeps only in-frame clones and is missing some. The profile covers about 26,000 clones, with 85% appearing a single time and roughly 6.7% taken by the ten largest. Source material: PBMCs. These receptors were obtained from a woman aged 55-70 years with head and neck cancer.

The rearrangement uses TRBV5-6 and TRBJ2-1; 8 bases line up with TRBD1. Trimming at V came to 1 base and at J to 4 bases, leaving 7 bases not matched to a gene. This CDR3 contains 16 residues. Germline V CDR1 and CDR2: SGHDT, YYEEEE. CDR3 nucleotides: TGTGCCAGCAGCTTGCTTCAGGGGGCGCAGTACAATGAGCAGTTCTTC. It encodes CASSLLQGAQYNEQFF. The complete variable domain, with remaining parts taken from reference TRBV5-6 and TRBJ2-1, reads DAGVTQSPTHLIKTRGQQVTLRCSPKSGHDTVSWYQQALGQGPQFIFQYYEEEERQRGNFPDRFSGHQFPNYSSELNVNALLLGDSALYLCASSLLQGAQYNEQFFGPGTRLTVL.

This chain links TRBV6-2 or TRBV6-3 with TRBJ1-1, with D uncertain. The germline V and J ends were trimmed by 2 bases and 3 bases, with 13 bases remaining between them. The CDR3 extends over 15 amino acids. Germline V gene lookup returns CDR1 MNHEY and CDR2 SVGEGT. The CDR3 DNA sequence: TGTGCCAGCAGTTACCCGGACTGGGAGGACACTGAAGCTTTCTTT. This encodes CASSYPDWEDTEAFF.

This rearrangement joins TRBV7-2 to TRBJ2-1; maybe TRBD2 (5 bases). The germline V gene encodes CDR1 SGHTA and CDR2 FQGNSA. This CDR3 region has 14 residues. V lost 5 bases and J 6 bases, leaving 14 bases between the germline ends. The CDR3 loop is CASSPAALANEQFF. In DNA, the CDR3 is TGTGCCAGCAGCCCGGCCGCCCTAGCCAATGAGCAGTTCTTC.

This clone turned up a few times. The chain recombines TRBV5-5 with TRBJ1-5, with D maybe TRBD1 (5 bases). The CDR3 totals 14 residues. V was clipped by 2 bases and J by 3 bases, with 9 bases between them. Germline V gives CDR1 SGHKS, CDR2 YYEKEE (reference sequence). The CDR3, as DNA: TGTGCCAGCAGCTTTGGGGGGAACAATCAGCCCCAGCATTTT. It specifies CASSFGGNNQPQHF.

This chain joins TRBV2 and TRBJ1-4, with no clear D. V was pared by 5 bases and J by 5 bases, with 24 bases between. The CDR3 is 18 residues long. Looked up from germline, CDR1 is SNHLY and CDR2 is FYNNEI. CDR3 protein: CASSPEFLTPAGNEKLFF. DNA for the CDR3: TGTGCCAGCAGTCCCGAATTCCTCACTCCCGCCGGGAATGAAAAACTGTTTTTT.

The rearrangement links TRBV6-2 or TRBV6-3 to TRBJ2-3; D is possibly TRBD2 (5 bases). Germline CDR1 is MNHEY and CDR2 is SVGEGT. The CDR3 extends over 15 amino acids. The ends were cut back, 2 bases at V and 2 bases at J, with 11 bases in the middle. Here the CDR3 reads CASSYNEGFTDTQYF. The CDR3 region has the DNA TGTGCCAGCAGTTACAACGAGGGATTCACAGATACGCAGTATTTT.

The V gene is TRBV4-2, the J gene TRBJ2-2, with a weak D call TRBD2 (7 bases). This CDR3 comprises 16 residues. Germline loops: CDR1 LGHNA, CDR2 YNFKEQ. V lost 1 base and J 7 bases, leaving 16 bases between the germline ends. CDR3 in DNA: TGTGCCAGCAGCCAAGTATGGGGGGGCGATGGCGGGGAGCTGTTTTTT. This translates into CASSQVWGGDGGELFF.

The chain carries TRBV19 and TRBJ2-3, with D maybe TRBD1 (7 bases). This CDR3 comprises 13 residues. V was clipped by 7 bases and J by 4 bases, with 12 bases between them. CDR1 and CDR2 from the germline V gene are LNHDA and SQIVND (reference sequence). The CDR3 nucleotides are TGTGCCAGTACAGACAGGGAGGCAGATACGCAGTATTTT. Protein product: CASTDREADTQYF.

The chain employs TRBV5-1 and TRBJ1-2; possibly TRBD1 for D (6 bases). This CDR3 comprises 14 residues. Germline V gives CDR1 SGHRS, CDR2 YFSETQ. V was trimmed by 0 bases and J by 8 bases, leaving 14 bases between them. Here the CDR3 reads CASSLGGGDSGYTF. The CDR3 coding sequence is TGCGCCAGCAGCTTGGGAGGGGGGGATTCGGGCTACACCTTC.

The chain links TRBV19 to TRBJ2-3; tentatively, D is TRBD1 or TRBD2 (5 bases each). V lost 8 bases, J lost 1 base, and 13 bases lay in between. The CDR3 covers 14 residues. Germline V gene data show CDR1 as LNHDA and CDR2 as SQIVND (reference sequence). For the CDR3, the DNA is TGTGCCAGTGGTCAGGGACGTGGCACAGATACGCAGTATTTT. It is translated as CASGQGRGTDTQYF.

The chain uses TRBV28 and TRBJ2-1, with TRBD2 matching over 13 bases. The CDR3 covers 14 residues. Germline CDR1 reads MDHEN; CDR2 reads SYDVKM. With V trimmed by 6 bases and J by 5 bases, 1 base remained unmatched. The CDR3 nucleotides are TGTGCCAGCAGACTAGCGGGAGGGAACAATGAGCAGTTCTTC. Amino acids: CASRLAGGNNEQFF.

This clone was found once. The chain combines TRBV5-1 with TRBJ1-1, with 8 bases fitting TRBD1. Germline assignment: CDR1 SGHRS and CDR2 YFSETQ. V lost 5 bases, J lost 0 bases, and 9 bases stayed unmatched. The CDR3 has 16 residues. CDR3 sequence (DNA): TGCGCCAGCAGAGCTAGGACAGGGATCATGAACACTGAAGCTTTCTTT. Translated: CASRARTGIMNTEAFF.

The chain recombines TRBV5-1 with TRBJ2-1; 9 bases are shared with TRBD2. The CDR3 consists of 15 residues. V was pared by 6 bases and J by 0 bases, with 4 bases of the junction left unmatched. From germline, CDR1 is SGHRS and CDR2 YFSETQ. The CDR3 loop is CASTSGISSYNEQFF. Here the CDR3 DNA reads TGCGCCAGCACTAGCGGGATAAGCTCCTACAATGAGCAGTTCTTC.

As to this clone: An end of the junction does not agree with germline; a read error may underlie this. The V and J genes are TRBV2 and TRBJ2-1, with 11 bases that match TRBD2. Germline CDR1 SNHLY, CDR2 FYNNEI. The CDR3 consists of 16 residues. The CDR3 loop is CASSEDPSGGYNEQFF. The DNA for the CDR3 is TGTGCCAGCAGCGAAGACCCTAGCGGGGGGTACAATGAGCAGTTCTTC.

The CDR3, as DNA: TGTGCCAGCAGTGATGAGGGACAGGGGTACGAGCAGTACTTC. Translating it yields CASSDEGQGYEQYF. This chain uses TRBV6-1 with TRBJ2-7; 10 positions match TRBD1. The length of the CDR3 is 14 residues. J was trimmed by 4 bases and V by 3 bases; bases with no gene match: 3. Germline lookup yields CDR1 MNHNS and CDR2 SASEGT.

The rearrangement uses TRBV15 and TRBJ2-3, with TRBD2 matching 10 bases. J lost 1 base, V lost 3 bases, and 4 bases had no gene match. The germline CDR1 and CDR2 sequences are LNHNV and YYDKDF (reference sequence). The CDR3 consists of 16 residues. CDR3 nucleotide sequence: TGTGCCACCAGCAGCGTTCTAGCGGGGGGCACAGATACGCAGTATTTT. Amino acids: CATSSVLAGGTDTQYF.

This chain links TRBV6-1 with TRBJ1-2, with D unclear. The CDR3 consists of 15 residues. The germline V gene has CDR1 MNHNS and CDR2 SASEGT. V was trimmed by 2 bases and J by 0 bases, leaving 10 bases between them. The CDR3 DNA is TGTGCCAGCAGTGAAACCCCTTTATCTAACTATGGCTACACCTTC. It is translated as CASSETPLSNYGYTF.

The CDR3 nucleotides are TGCAGCGTTGAAAAGGCCGTGGAGGGGGTAACCTTC. This encodes CSVEKAVEGVTF. The J gene is TRBJ1-2, the V gene TRBV29-1; D might be TRBD1 (6 bases). V shed 2 bases and J shed 14 bases, with 18 bases lying between them. CDR1 and CDR2 (germline): SQVTM, ANQGSEA. The CDR3 has 12 amino acids.

This clone is a singleton in its sample. The gene calls are TRBV7-2 and TRBJ2-7; D could derive from TRBD1 or TRBD2 (5 bases each). Germline V CDR1 and CDR2: SGHTA, FQGNSA. The CDR3 is 13 amino acids. Between the trimmed V and J ends, which lost 0 bases and 6 bases, there was a span of 9 bases. The CDR3 loop reads CASSLAGVGEQYF. CDR3 nucleotides: TGTGCCAGCAGCTTAGCGGGGGTCGGCGAGCAGTACTTC.

This chain uses TRBV5-6 with TRBJ1-4, with 7 bases matching TRBD1. V lost 5 bases to trimming and J lost 0 bases; unmatched junction nucleotides: 7. CDR1 is SGHDT, CDR2 YYEEEE, per germline. The CDR3 length is 16 residues. DNA of the CDR3: TGTGCCAGCAGTCCGGACAGGTTTGCAACTAATGAAAAACTGTTTTTT. Its protein is CASSPDRFATNEKLFF.

The chain is built from TRBV27 and TRBJ1-5, with 11 nucleotides matching TRBD1. V lost 3 bases to trimming and J lost 6 bases; unmatched junction nucleotides: 4. The CDR3 covers 15 residues. The V gene's germline CDR1 is MNHEY and CDR2 SMNVEV (reference sequence). The CDR3 coding sequence is TGTGCCAGCAGTTTGGGACAGGGGGTTATTCAGCCCCAGCATTTT. Amino acid sequence: CASSLGQGVIQPQHF.

The chain couples TRBV19 to TRBJ2-1; D is ambiguous. The V end lost 6 bases, the J end lost 1 base, and 13 bases lay between the germline ends. The CDR3 loop spans 15 amino acids. From germline, CDR1 is LNHDA and CDR2 SQIVND (reference sequence). The CDR3: CASRVDTSSYNEQFF. The CDR3 nucleotides are TGTGCCAGTAGGGTCGACACCAGTTCCTACAATGAGCAGTTCTTC.

The chain has TRBV10-2 and TRBJ2-3, with 9 bases matching TRBD2. This CDR3 contains 17 residues. In germline, CDR1 is WSHSY, CDR2 SAAADI. Trimming took 7 bases from V and 3 from J; bases not matched to a gene: 14. The CDR3 DNA follows: TGCGCCAGCATTTCTTCCCCACCGGGACTAGCAACAGATACGCAGTATTTT. As protein: CASISSPPGLATDTQYF.

V usage is TRBV4-3 and J usage is TRBJ2-1, with 13 positions matching TRBD2. The CDR3 loop spans 16 amino acids. From germline, CDR1 is LGHNA and CDR2 YSLEER. With 0 bases clipped from V and 8 bases from J, the junction kept 4 bases outside the gene matches. This chain's CDR3 is CASSQEGLAGPHEQFF. The DNA for the CDR3 is TGCGCCAGCAGCCAAGAGGGACTAGCGGGACCCCATGAGCAGTTCTTC.

This chain links TRBV6-6 with TRBJ1-2, with 9 bases identical to TRBD1. Losses at the gene ends were 7 bases for V and 2 bases for J; bases not matched to a gene: 11. CDR1 is MNHNY and CDR2 is SVGAGI in the germline V gene (reference sequence). The CDR3 has 16 amino acids. The CDR3 DNA reads TGTGCCAGCATCCAACTGCCGGGACAGGGAAACTATGGCTACACCTTC. Its translation is CASIQLPGQGNYGYTF.

This clone was observed a few times. Here the CDR3 DNA reads TGCGCCAGCAGCCAAGAGGGGAGACAGCCCCAGCATTTT. It specifies CASSQEGRQPQHF. J is TRBJ1-5 and V is TRBV4-3; D remains ambiguous. Germline loops: CDR1 LGHNA, CDR2 YSLEER. V lost 0 bases and J 7 bases, leaving 7 bases between the germline ends. There are 13 residues in the CDR3.

The rearrangement joins TRBV7-3 to TRBJ2-1; D unclear. The V end was cut by 1 base, the J end by 8 bases, with 12 bases between. The CDR3 has 14 amino acids. Germline V lookup: CDR1 SGHTA, CDR2 FQGTGA. DNA of the CDR3: TGTGCCAGCAGCTTAATCGCCGGTCCTCATGAGCAGTTCTTC. This sequence encodes CASSLIAGPHEQFF.

CDR3: CASSLTAGNGYTF. CDR3 DNA: TGTGCCAGCAGTCTGACGGCAGGGAATGGCTACACCTTC. The rearrangement links TRBV12-3 or TRBV12-4 to TRBJ1-2; tentative D call: TRBD1 (5 bases). V lost 5 bases and J 6 bases, leaving 13 bases between the germline ends. This CDR3 is 13 amino acids long.

The chain is built from TRBV19 and TRBJ2-1; either TRBD1 or TRBD2 may fit D (6 bases each). This CDR3 contains 14 residues. V was pared by 3 bases and J by 6 bases, with 12 bases between. Germline CDR1 and CDR2: LNHDA and SQIVND (reference sequence). CDR3 in amino acids: CASSIDRRGNEQFF. For the CDR3, the DNA is TGTGCCAGTAGTATCGACAGGAGGGGCAATGAGCAGTTCTTC.

This clone showed up just once. The rearrangement links TRBV7-2 to TRBJ2-1; TRBD2 aligns across 9 bases. Trimming cost V 0 bases and J 6 bases; bases outside gene matches: 3. CDR3 size: 15 residues. Germline values: CDR1 SGHTA, CDR2 FQGNSA. CDR3 DNA: TGTGCCAGCAGCTTAGCAGCGGGAGGCGTCAATGAGCAGTTCTTC. Translation: CASSLAAGGVNEQFF.